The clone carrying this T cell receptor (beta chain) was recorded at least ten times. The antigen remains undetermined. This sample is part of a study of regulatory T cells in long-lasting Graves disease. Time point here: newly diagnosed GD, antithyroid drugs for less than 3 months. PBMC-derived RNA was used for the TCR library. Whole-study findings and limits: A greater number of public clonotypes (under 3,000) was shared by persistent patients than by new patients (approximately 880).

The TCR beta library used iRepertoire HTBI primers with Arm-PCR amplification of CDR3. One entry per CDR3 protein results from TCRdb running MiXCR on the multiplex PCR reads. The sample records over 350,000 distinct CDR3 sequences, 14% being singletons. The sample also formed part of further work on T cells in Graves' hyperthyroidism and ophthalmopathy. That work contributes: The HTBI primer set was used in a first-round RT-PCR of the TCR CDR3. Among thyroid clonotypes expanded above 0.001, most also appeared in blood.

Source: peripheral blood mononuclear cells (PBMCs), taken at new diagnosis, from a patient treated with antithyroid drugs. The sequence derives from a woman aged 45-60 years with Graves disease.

In DNA form, the CDR3 reads TGTGCCAGCAGCACCCAGGCGGGCTCGGGCGGGGATGAGCAGTTCTTC. It specifies CASSTQAGSGGDEQFF. The rearrangement uses TRBV9 and TRBJ2-1; D possibly corresponds to TRBD2 (6 bases). This CDR3 is 16 amino acids long. CDR1 and CDR2 from the germline V gene are SGDLS and YYNGEE. Deletions cut 4 bases from V and 8 bases from J, with 22 bases between.